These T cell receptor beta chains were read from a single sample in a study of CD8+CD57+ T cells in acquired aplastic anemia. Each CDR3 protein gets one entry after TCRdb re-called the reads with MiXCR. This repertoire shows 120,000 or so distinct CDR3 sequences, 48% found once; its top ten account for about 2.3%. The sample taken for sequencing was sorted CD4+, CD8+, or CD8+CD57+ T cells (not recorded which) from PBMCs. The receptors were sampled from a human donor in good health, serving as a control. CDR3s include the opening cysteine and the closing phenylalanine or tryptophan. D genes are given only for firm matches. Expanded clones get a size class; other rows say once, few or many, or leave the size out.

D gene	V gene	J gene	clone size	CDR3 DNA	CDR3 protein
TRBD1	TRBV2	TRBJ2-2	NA	TGTGCCAGCAGTCGGGACAGCCTCGGGGAGCTGTTTTTT	CASSRDSLGELFF
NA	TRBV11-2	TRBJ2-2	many	TGTGCCAGCAGCCGTGGTTTAGGGAACACCGGGGAGCTGTTTTTT	CASSRGLGNTGELFF
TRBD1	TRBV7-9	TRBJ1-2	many	TGTGCCAGCAGCCCCAGGGGGTTAGGGCGGGGCACCTTC	CASSPRGLGRGTF
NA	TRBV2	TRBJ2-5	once	TGTGCCAGTAGTATAGGGACACAAGAGACCCAGTACTTC	CASSIGTQETQYF
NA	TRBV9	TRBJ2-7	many	TGTGCCAGCAGCGCGGGACACCTAGAGGGTCCCTACGAGCAGTACTTC	CASSAGHLEGPYEQYF
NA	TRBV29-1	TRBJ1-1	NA	TGCAGCGTTGAAGGGTGGCAGGGGAACACTGAAGCTTTCTTT	CSVEGWQGNTEAFF
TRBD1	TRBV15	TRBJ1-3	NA	TGTGCCACCAGCCAAGATACAGGGGTCAGGAACACCATATATTTT	CATSQDTGVRNTIYF
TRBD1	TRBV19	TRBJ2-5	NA	TGTGCCAGTAGTACCGGACAGGCGGAGACCCAGTACTTC	CASSTGQAETQYF
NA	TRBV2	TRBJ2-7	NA	TGTGCCAGCAGTCCAGGCAGGGTAGGGTACGAGCAGTACTTC	CASSPGRVGYEQYF
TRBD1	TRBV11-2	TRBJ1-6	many	TGTGCCAGCAGCTCGGGACAGTTCTATAATTCACCCCTCCACTTT	CASSSGQFYNSPLHF
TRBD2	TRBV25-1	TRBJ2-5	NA	TGTGCCAGCAGCTACCAGACTAGCGGGGGGGAGACCCAGTACTTC	CASSYQTSGGETQYF
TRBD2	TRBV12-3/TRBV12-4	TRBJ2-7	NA	TGTGCCAGCAGTTTTGGGACTAGCGGGGGGGCCTTCTCCTACGAGCAGTACTTC	CASSFGTSGGAFSYEQYF
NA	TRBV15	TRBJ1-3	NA	TGTGCCACCAGCAGAGCGGCCGGGGTGGGCTCTGGAAACACCATATATTTT	CATSRAAGVGSGNTIYF
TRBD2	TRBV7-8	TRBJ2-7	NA	TGTGCCAGCAGCTTAGGACTAGCGGGGGGGCCGGAGTCCTACGAGCAGTACTTC	CASSLGLAGGPESYEQYF
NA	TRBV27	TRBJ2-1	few	TGTGCCAGCAGTTTATGGGGCCCATCAAGCTATAATGAGCAGTTCTTC	CASSLWGPSSYNEQFF
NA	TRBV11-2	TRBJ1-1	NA	TGTGCCAGCAGCTTAGCGGGGAGAGACACTGAAGCTTTCTTT	CASSLAGRDTEAFF
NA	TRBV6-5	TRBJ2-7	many	TGTGCCAGCAGTTACTCTGTTAGCGGCCACTACGAGCAGTACTTC	CASSYSVSGHYEQYF
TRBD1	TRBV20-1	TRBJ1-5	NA	TGCAGTGCTAGAGGGTGGACAGGGGGCGGGAATCAGCCCCAGCATTTT	CSARGWTGGGNQPQHF
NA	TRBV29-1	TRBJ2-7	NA	TGCAGCGTCCTGGACTCCCGCTACGAGCAGTACTTC	CSVLDSRYEQYF
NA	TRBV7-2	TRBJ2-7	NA	NA	CASSLVGQGSYERYF
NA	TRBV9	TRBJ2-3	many	TGTGCCAGCAGCCCCACCGTAGCCCGTTCGGCGCAGTATTTT	CASSPTVARSAQYF
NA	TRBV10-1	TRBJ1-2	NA	TGCGCCAGCAGCCCCGGACGGACGGGTGGCTACACCTTC	CASSPGRTGGYTF
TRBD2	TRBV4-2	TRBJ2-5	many	TGTGCCAGCAGCCAAGTCCACGGACTAGCGGGGGGACAAGAGACCCAGTACTTC	CASSQVHGLAGGQETQYF
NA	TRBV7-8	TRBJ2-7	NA	TGTGCCAGCAGCCTCACTCCCGCCTACGAGCAGTACTTC	CASSLTPAYEQYF
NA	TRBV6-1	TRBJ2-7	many	TGTGCCAGCACCCTCACCCCGGGCTCGATTGGCGAGCAGTACTTC	CASTLTPGSIGEQYF
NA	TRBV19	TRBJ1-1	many	TGTGCCAGTACCGCATATCCGGAAGCTTTCTTT	CASTAYPEAFF
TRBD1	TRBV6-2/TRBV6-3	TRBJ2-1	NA	TGTGCCAGCAGTTACTCGATCGGACAGGGGGCGCCCAATGAGCAGTTCTTC	CASSYSIGQGAPNEQFF
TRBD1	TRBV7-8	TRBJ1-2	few	TGTGCCAGCAGCCTTAATGGACAGGGAGGCTATGGCTACACCTTC	CASSLNGQGGYGYTF
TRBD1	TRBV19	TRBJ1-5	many	TGTGCCAGTCGGGACAGCCTCAATCAGCCCCAGCATTTT	CASRDSLNQPQHF
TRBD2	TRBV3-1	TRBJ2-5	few	TGTGCCAGCAGCCAAGTTTATAGCGGGGGGGCATCGGAGACCCAGTACTTC	CASSQVYSGGASETQYF
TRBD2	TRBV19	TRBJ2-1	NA	TGTGCCGCCAACCCGGGACTAGGGTACAATGAGCAGTTCTTC	CAANPGLGYNEQFF
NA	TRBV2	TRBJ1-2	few	TGTGCCAGCAGCCTTAGGACGGCCAACTATGGCTACACCTTC	CASSLRTANYGYTF
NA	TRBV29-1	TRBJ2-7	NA	TGCAGCCGTTACCGACGGAGCTCCTACGAGCAGTACTTC	CSRYRRSSYEQYF
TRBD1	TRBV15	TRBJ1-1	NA	TGTGCCACCAGCAGGGGAAACCAGGGGGCTGAAGCTTTCTTT	CATSRGNQGAEAFF
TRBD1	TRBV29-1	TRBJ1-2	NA	TGCAGCGTGGAGACAGGGTCATATGGCTACACCTTC	CSVETGSYGYTF
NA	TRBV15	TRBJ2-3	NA	TGTGCCACCAGCAGAGATAGGCTAGCTGGAGATACGCAGTATTTT	CATSRDRLAGDTQYF
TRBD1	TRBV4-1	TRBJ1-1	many	TGCGCCAGCAGCCGCGGACAGGGTGACACTGAAGCTTTCTTT	CASSRGQGDTEAFF
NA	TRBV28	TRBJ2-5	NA	TGTGCCAGCAATCCGTCGTGGGTTGGTAGAGAGACCCAGTACTTC	CASNPSWVGRETQYF
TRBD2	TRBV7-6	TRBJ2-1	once	TGTGCCAGCAGCTTAGAGGCGGGGGATCCCTACAATGAGCAGTTCTTC	CASSLEAGDPYNEQFF
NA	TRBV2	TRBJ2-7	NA	TGTGCCAGCAGTGAAGTAGGGGCTAGCTCCCCCTACGAGCAGTACTTC	CASSEVGASSPYEQYF
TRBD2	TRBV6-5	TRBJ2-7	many	TGTGCCAGCAGTCACCGGCGCCCACTAGCGGCTTACGAGCAGTACTTC	CASSHRRPLAAYEQYF
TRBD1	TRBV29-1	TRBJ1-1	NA	TGCAGCGCCCATACAGGGGACTACACTGAAGCTTTCTTT	CSAHTGDYTEAFF
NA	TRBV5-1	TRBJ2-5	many	TGCGCCAGCAGCCCGGACGGGCCCACTGGGACCCAGTACTTC	CASSPDGPTGTQYF
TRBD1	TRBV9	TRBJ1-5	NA	TGTGCCAGCAGTGAAGACAGGGGGCAGCCCCAGCATTTT	CASSEDRGQPQHF
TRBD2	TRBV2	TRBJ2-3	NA	TGTGCCAGCAGGGACCCGGGACTAGCGGAGAACACAGATACGCAGTATTTT	CASRDPGLAENTDTQYF
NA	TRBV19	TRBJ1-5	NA	TGTGCCAGTAGGAATCCAGGGCCATCCAATCAGCCCCAGCATTTT	CASRNPGPSNQPQHF